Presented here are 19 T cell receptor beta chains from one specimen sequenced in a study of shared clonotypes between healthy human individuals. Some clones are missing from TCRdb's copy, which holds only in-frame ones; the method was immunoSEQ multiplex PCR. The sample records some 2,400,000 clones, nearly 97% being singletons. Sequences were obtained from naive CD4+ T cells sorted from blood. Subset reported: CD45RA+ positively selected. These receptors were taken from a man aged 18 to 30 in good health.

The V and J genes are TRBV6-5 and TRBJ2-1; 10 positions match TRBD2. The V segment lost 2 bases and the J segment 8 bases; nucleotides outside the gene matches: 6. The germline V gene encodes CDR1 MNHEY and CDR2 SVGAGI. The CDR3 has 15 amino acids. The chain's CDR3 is CASSYRASGGHEQFF. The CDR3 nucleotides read TGTGCCAGCAGTTACAGGGCTAGCGGGGGTCATGAGCAGTTCTTC.

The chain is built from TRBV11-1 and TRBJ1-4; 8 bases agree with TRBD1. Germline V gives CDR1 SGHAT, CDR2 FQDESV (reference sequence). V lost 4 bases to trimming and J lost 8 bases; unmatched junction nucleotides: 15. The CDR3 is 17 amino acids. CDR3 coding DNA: TGTGCCAGCAGCTCGTATGGACAGGGAAGGATAAGCGAAAAACTGTTTTTT. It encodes CASSSYGQGRISEKLFF.

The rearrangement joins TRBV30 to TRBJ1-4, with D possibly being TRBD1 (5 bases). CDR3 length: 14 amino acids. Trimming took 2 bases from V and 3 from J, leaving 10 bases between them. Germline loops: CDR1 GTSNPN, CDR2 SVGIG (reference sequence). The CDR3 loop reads CAWSSGLANEKLFF. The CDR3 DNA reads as TGTGCCTGGAGTTCAGGGTTGGCTAATGAAAAACTGTTTTTT.

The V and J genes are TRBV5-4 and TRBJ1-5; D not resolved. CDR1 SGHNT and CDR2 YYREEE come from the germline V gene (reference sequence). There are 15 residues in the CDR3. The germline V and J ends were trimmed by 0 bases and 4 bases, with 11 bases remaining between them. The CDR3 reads CASSLDGGFNQPQHF. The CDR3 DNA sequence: TGTGCCAGCAGCTTGGATGGCGGGTTTAATCAGCCCCAGCATTTT.

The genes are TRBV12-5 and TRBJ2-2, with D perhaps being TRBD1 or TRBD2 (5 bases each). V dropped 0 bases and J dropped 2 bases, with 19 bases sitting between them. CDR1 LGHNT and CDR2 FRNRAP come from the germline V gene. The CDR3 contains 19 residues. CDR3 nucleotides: TGTGCTAGTGGTTTGGTAGGTAAGGGGTCGGGGCACAACACCGGGGAGCTGTTTTTT. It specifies CASGLVGKGSGHNTGELFF.

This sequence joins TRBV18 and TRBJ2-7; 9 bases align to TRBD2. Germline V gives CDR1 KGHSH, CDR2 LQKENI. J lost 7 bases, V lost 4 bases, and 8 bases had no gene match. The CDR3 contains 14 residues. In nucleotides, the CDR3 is TGTGCCAGCTCACTTAGCGGGGGACGTCGGGAGCAGTACTTC. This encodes CASSLSGGRREQYF.

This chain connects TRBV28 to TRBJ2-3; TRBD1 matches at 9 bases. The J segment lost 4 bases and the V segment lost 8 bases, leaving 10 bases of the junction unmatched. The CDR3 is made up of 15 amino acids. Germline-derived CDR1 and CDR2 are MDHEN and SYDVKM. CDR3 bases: TGTGCCAGCCAGGGTGGGGACAGGGAGGCAGATACGCAGTATTTT. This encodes CASQGGDREADTQYF.

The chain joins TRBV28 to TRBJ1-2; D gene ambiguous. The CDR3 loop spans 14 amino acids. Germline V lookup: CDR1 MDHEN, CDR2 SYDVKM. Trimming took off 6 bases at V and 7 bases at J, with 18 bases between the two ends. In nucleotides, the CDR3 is TGTGCCAGCAGGCGGTCCTCAAGTTCAGGTGGCTACACCTTC. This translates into CASRRSSSSGGYTF.

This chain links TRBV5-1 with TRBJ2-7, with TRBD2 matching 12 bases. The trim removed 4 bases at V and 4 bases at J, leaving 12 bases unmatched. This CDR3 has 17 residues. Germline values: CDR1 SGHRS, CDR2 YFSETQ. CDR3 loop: CASSLGASGRGAYEQYF. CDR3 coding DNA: TGCGCCAGCAGCCTGGGGGCTAGCGGGAGGGGAGCTTACGAGCAGTACTTC.

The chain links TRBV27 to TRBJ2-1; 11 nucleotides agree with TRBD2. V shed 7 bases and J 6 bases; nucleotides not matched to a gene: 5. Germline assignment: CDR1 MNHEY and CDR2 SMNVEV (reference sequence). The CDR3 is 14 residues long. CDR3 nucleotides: TGTGCCAGCAAGGCACTAGCGGGAGCCAATGAGCAGTTCTTC. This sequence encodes CASKALAGANEQFF.

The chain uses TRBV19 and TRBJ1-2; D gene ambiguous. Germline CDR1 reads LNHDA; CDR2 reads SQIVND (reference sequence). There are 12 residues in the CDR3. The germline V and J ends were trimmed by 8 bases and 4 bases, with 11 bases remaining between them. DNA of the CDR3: TGTGCCAGTGGAACATCACTCTATGGCTACACCTTC. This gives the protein CASGTSLYGYTF.

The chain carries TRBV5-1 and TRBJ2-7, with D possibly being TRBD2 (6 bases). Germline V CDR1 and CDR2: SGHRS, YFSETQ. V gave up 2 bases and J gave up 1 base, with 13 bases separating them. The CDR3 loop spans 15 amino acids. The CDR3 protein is CASSLGGDLSYEQYF. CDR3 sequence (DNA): TGCGCCAGCAGCTTAGGTGGGGACTTGTCCTACGAGCAGTACTTC.

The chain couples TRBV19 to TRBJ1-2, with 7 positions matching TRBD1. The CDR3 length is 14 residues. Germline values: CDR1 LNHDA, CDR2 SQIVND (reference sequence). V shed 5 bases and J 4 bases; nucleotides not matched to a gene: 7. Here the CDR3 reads CASSGTGAGYGYTF. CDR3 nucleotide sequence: TGTGCCAGTAGTGGAACAGGGGCGGGCTATGGCTACACCTTC.

CDR3 amino acids: CAWSVMRNLHGSYNEQFF. CDR3 nucleotides: TGTGCCTGGAGTGTAATGCGAAACCTACATGGCTCCTACAATGAGCAGTTCTTC. The chain uses TRBV30 and TRBJ2-1, with no clear D. V was pared by 0 bases and J by 0 bases, with 18 bases between. The CDR3 consists of 18 residues. CDR1 GTSNPN and CDR2 SVGIG come from the germline V gene (reference sequence).

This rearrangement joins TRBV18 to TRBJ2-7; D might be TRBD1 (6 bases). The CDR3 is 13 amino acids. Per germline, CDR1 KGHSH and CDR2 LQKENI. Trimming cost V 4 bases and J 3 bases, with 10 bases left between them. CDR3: CASSLDRSYEQYF. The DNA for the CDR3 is TGTGCCAGCTCACTCGACAGGAGCTACGAGCAGTACTTC.

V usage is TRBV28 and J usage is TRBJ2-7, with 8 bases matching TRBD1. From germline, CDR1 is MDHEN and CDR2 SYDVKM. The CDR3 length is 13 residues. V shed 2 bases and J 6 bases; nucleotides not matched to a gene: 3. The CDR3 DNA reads TGTGCCAGCAGTTTAGGTACAGGGGGCGAGCAGTACTTC. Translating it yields CASSLGTGGEQYF.

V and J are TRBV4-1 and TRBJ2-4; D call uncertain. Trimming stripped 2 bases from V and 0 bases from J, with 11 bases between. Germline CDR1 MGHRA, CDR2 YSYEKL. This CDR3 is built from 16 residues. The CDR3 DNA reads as TGCGCCAGCAGCCAACTCGTGGTGCTAGCCAAAAACATTCAGTACTTC. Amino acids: CASSQLVVLAKNIQYF.

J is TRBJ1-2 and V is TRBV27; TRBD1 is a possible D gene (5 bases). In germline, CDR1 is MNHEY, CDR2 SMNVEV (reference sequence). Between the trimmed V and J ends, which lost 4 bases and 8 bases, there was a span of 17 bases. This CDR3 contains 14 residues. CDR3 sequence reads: CASSSIGTMEGYTF. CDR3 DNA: TGTGCCAGCAGTTCCATTGGGACGATGGAGGGCTACACCTTC.

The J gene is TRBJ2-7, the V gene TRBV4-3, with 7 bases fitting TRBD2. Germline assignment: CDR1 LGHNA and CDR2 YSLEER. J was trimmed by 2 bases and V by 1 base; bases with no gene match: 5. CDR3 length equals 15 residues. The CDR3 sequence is CASSQVAGEAYEQYF. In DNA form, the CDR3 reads TGCGCCAGCAGCCAAGTGGCGGGAGAGGCCTACGAGCAGTACTTC.